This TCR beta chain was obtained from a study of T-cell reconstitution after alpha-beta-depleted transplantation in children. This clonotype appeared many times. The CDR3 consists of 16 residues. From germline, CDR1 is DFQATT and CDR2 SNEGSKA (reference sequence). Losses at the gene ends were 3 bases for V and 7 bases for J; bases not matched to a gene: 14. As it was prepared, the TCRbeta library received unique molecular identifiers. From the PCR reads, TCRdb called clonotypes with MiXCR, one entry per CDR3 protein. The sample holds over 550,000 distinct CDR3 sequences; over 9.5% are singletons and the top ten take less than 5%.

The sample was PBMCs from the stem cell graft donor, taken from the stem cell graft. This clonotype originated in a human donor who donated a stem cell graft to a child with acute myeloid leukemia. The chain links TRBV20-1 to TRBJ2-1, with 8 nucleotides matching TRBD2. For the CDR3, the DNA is TGCAGTGCTAGTTTTTTTAGCGGGAATCGTGCGAATGAGCAGTTCTTC. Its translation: CSASFFSGNRANEQFF.